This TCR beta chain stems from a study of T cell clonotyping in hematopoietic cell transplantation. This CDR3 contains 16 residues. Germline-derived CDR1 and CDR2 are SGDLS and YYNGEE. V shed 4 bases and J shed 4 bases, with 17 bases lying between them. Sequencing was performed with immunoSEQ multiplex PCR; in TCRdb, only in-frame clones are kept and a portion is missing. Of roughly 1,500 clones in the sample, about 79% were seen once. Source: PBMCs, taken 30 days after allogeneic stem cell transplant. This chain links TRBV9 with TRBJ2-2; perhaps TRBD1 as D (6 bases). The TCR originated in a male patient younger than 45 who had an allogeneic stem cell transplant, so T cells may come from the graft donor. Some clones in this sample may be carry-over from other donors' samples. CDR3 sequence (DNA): TGTGCCAGCAGCCCTATAACCGGGACACCCACCGGGGAGCTGTTTTTT. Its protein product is CASSPITGTPTGELFF.